The subject of this entry is one TCR beta chain. Germline V CDR1 and CDR2: LGHDT, YNNKEL (reference sequence). This CDR3 is 18 amino acids long. Trimming cost V 4 bases and J 5 bases; bases outside gene matches: 11. The sample comes from a study of blood T cell repertoires in COVID-19. Overall study: Sources were T cells, B-cell-depleted T cells, or PBMCs; the material itself was cDNA or gDNA.

Profiling relied on immunoSEQ multiplex PCR, and the TCRdb table lists in-frame clones only, not all of them. The repertoire holds about 230,000 clones, with almost 85% as singletons. A Seattle source enrolled patients during active infection and followed them longitudinally. This clonotype was obtained from a man aged 45 to 65 with COVID-19, enrolled during active disease. The gene calls are TRBV3-1 (or the pseudogene TRBV3-2) and TRBJ2-2; 12 bases agree with TRBD2. The sequenced sample consisted of peripheral blood. The CDR3 nucleotides read TGTGCCAGCAGCCTCTATAGACTAGCGGGGGCGAGGACCGGGGAGCTGTTTTTT. This translates into CASSLYRLAGARTGELFF.